This is a list of T cell receptor beta chains from one sample in a study of shared clonotypes between healthy human individuals. Profiled with immunoSEQ multiplex PCR; TCRdb holds only in-frame clones, not every one. The sample gives about 490,000 clones, roughly four fifths of which show up once; over 10% is in the top ten. The specimen was PBMCs. Source of these receptors: a woman in her thirties or forties in good health. Some clones in this sample may be carry-over from other donors' samples. The conserved cysteine and the conserved F or W are not part of the CDR3 here.

v_gene | CDR3aa
TRBV19 | ARLRLPARSYEQY
TRBV6-5 | ASSYAGRWF
TRBV29-1 | SVDPAPNYGYT
TRBV5-1 | ASSLGGGLSYEQY
TRBV10-1 | AGQDCSPLH
TRBV6-5 | ASLSPLKSAGELF
TRBV6-5 | ASSYSRRERGYIQY
TRBV19 | ASSTITGQEQF
TRBV5-1 | ASRASFAGGEQF
TRBV28 | ASSPGGGVTEAF
TRBV7-3 | ASSLSGPTDAQY
TRBV6-1 | ASSVIAGDTGELF
TRBV7-2 | ASSLGLAGGPLN
TRBV7-8 | ASLVRERESHNEQF
TRBV14 | ASSQDLVVQTQY
TRBV29-1 | SVEDRGSSYEQY
TRBV2 | ASKTSGSGRGEQF
TRBV10-3 | AISLDRGRTYEQY
TRBV4-3 | ASGYSGRPTGELF
TRBV30 | ATMEYLTSGNTGELF
TRBV2 | ASSGGVFGTGRVEQF
TRBV18 | ASSPGTNTGELF
TRBV6-5 | AARETGNTGELF
TRBV28 | ATGQGGSGANVLT
TRBV2 | ASSEGGDTYEQY
TRBV29-1 | SVSLSYEQY
TRBV5-1 | ASSLSGGETQY
TRBV7-9 | ASSRDTSNEKLF
TRBV14 | ASSQDPPDTDTQY
TRBV7-2 | ASSPIIGTPTGELF
TRBV27 | ASRTSGSVYNEQF
TRBV19 | ASSMPAGSNQPQH
TRBV7-9 | ASSSGYGYT
TRBV10-3 | AISPPTSNEQF
TRBV19 | ASSMGGQTLGETQY
TRBV4-2 | ASSPLAGGGDTQY
TRBV10-3 | AISDLPLGDTQY
TRBV10-3 | AIAHGTNQPQH
TRBV7-9 | ASSLGRGDEKLF
TRBV7-2 | ASSTPGELEGYT
TRBV2 | AGTRDRVNQPQH